This TCR beta chain appears in the sequencing data of a study of post-analysis software for immune sequencing data. Study-wide background: In terms of disease course, relapsing-remitting, secondary progressive and progressive-relapsing multiple sclerosis were included. General study results and limits: Under F measure analysis, samples from one preparation batch co-clustered strongly. Controls showed lower frequencies than patients for five TRBV segments, and TRBV5-6, TRBV5-1 and TRBV20-1 were among these. Among multiple sclerosis patients, normalized Chao1 diversity was significantly below that of controls.

The TCR beta cDNA libraries contained unique molecular identifiers. Input amounts of 1 to 10 million T cells were used. These gave about 500,000 cDNA molecules, so each molecule approximated one T cell. TCRdb ran MiXCR on the PCR reads and lists one entry per CDR3 protein. The sample shows about 200,000 distinct CDR3 sequences, over 25% of them seen only once. Of note for this clonotype: Its cognate antigen is unknown.

Trimming shortened V by 0 bases and J by 3 bases, and 10 bases separated the two germline ends. CDR1 and CDR2 (germline): SGHRS, YFSETQ. The CDR3 loop spans 15 amino acids. This clonotype was obtained from a girl under 18 with multiple sclerosis. The sample taken for sequencing was blood. V gene TRBV5-1 combines with J gene TRBJ1-3; D remains ambiguous. The CDR3 spells CASSLALADGNTIYF. The CDR3 nucleotides read TGCGCCAGCAGCTTGGCCTTGGCGGATGGAAACACCATATATTTT. Based on the CDR3 plus reference TRBV5-1 and TRBJ1-3, the full variable domain is KAGVTQTPRYLIKTRGQQVTLSCSPISGHRSVSWYQQTPGQGLQFLFEYFSETQRNKGNFPGRFSGRQFSNSRSEMNVSTLELGDSALYLCASSLALADGNTIYFGEGSWLTVV.